This is a list of T cell receptor beta chains from one sample in a study of post-analysis software for immune sequencing data. In TCRdb, the PCR reads were re-called with MiXCR into one record per CDR3 protein. The sample carries a few hundred thousand distinct CDR3 sequences, roughly 38% recorded once. Material for sequencing was blood. Receptors originate from a girl aged 10 to 17 with multiple sclerosis. Each CDR3 is given with its conserved first and last residue. The D gene is left open where the match is weak. For some rows the clone size is stated as once, few or many, or as a class when expanded; others skip it.

j_gene: TRBJ2-6; v_gene: TRBV7-2; abundance: many; d_gene: NA; CDR3aa: CASSQGGSGANVLTF; CDR3nt: TGTGCCAGCAGCCAAGGGGGTTCTGGGGCCAACGTCCTGACTTTC
j_gene: TRBJ2-4; v_gene: TRBV28; abundance: few; d_gene: NA; CDR3aa: CASSAERGFLAKNIQYF; CDR3nt: TGTGCCAGCAGTGCCGAAAGGGGCTTCCTAGCCAAAAACATTCAGTACTTC
j_gene: TRBJ2-3; v_gene: TRBV10-3; abundance: few; d_gene: TRBD1; CDR3aa: CAISESEGQGKADTQYF; CDR3nt: TGTGCCATCAGTGAGTCGGAGGGACAGGGGAAGGCAGATACGCAGTATTTT
j_gene: TRBJ1-2; v_gene: TRBV29-1; abundance: NA; d_gene: NA; CDR3aa: CSVEAVLPYGYTF; CDR3nt: TGCAGCGTTGAAGCGGTCCTTCCATATGGCTACACCTTC
j_gene: TRBJ1-1; v_gene: TRBV6-1; abundance: few; d_gene: NA; CDR3aa: CAIKAPRPSGAFF; CDR3nt: TGTGCCATCAAAGCCCCCAGACCGTCCGGAGCTTTCTTT
j_gene: TRBJ1-2; v_gene: TRBV15; abundance: NA; d_gene: TRBD1; CDR3aa: CATSSGTDYGYTF; CDR3nt: TGTGCCACCAGCTCCGGGACAGACTATGGCTACACCTTC
j_gene: TRBJ2-7; v_gene: TRBV5-5; abundance: few; d_gene: TRBD2; CDR3aa: CASSYLAGVSEQYF; CDR3nt: TGTGCCAGCAGCTACCTAGCGGGGGTGTCCGAGCAGTACTTC
j_gene: TRBJ2-3; v_gene: TRBV7-2; abundance: NA; d_gene: NA; CDR3aa: CASSPESYPGQSSTDTQYF; CDR3nt: TGTGCCAGCAGCCCCGAATCCTACCCCGGACAGTCCTCCACAGATACGCAGTATTTT
j_gene: TRBJ2-7; v_gene: TRBV20-1; abundance: many; d_gene: TRBD2; CDR3aa: CSAIPLAGASYEQYF; CDR3nt: TGCAGTGCTATACCCCTAGCGGGGGCGTCATACGAGCAGTACTTC
j_gene: TRBJ2-7; v_gene: TRBV29-1; abundance: few; d_gene: NA; CDR3aa: CSVEGAYEQYF; CDR3nt: TGCAGCGTTGAAGGGGCCTACGAGCAGTACTTC
j_gene: TRBJ2-5; v_gene: TRBV7-2; abundance: NA; d_gene: NA; CDR3aa: CASSLVQGGETQYF; CDR3nt: TGTGCCAGCAGCTTAGTTCAGGGGGGAGAGACCCAGTACTTC
j_gene: TRBJ2-7; v_gene: TRBV19; abundance: NA; d_gene: TRBD2; CDR3aa: CASSISGVSYEQYF; CDR3nt: TGTGCCAGTAGTATAAGCGGGGTTTCCTACGAGCAGTACTTC
j_gene: TRBJ2-7; v_gene: TRBV29-1; abundance: NA; d_gene: NA; CDR3aa: CSVAAGVGHEQYF; CDR3nt: TGCAGCGTTGCAGCAGGGGTGGGCCACGAGCAGTACTTC
j_gene: TRBJ1-2; v_gene: TRBV7-3; abundance: few; d_gene: NA; CDR3aa: CASSPDPGRGYTF; CDR3nt: TGTGCCAGCAGCCCCGATCCAGGGAGGGGCTACACCTTC
j_gene: TRBJ1-5; v_gene: TRBV6-5; abundance: few; d_gene: NA; CDR3aa: CASRRFNFGRQPQHF; CDR3nt: TGTGCCAGCAGACGATTTAATTTCGGAAGGCAGCCCCAGCATTTT
j_gene: TRBJ1-5; v_gene: TRBV6-1; abundance: NA; d_gene: NA; CDR3aa: CASSQRQPQHF; CDR3nt: TGTGCCAGCAGCCAAAGGCAGCCCCAGCATTTT
j_gene: TRBJ1-5; v_gene: TRBV20-1; abundance: NA; d_gene: NA; CDR3aa: CSAISRSNQPQHF; CDR3nt: TGCAGTGCTATTAGCCGGAGCAATCAGCCCCAGCATTTT